These T cell receptor beta chains were read from a single sample in a study of long-term antiretroviral therapy in people with HIV. Only in-frame clones appear in the TCRdb table, and some are missing; sequencing was by immunoSEQ multiplex PCR. The sample has 35,000 or so clones, more than 75% seen once. This sample comprised unsorted PBMCs, obtained just over 2.7 years before starting antiretroviral therapy. The origin of the receptors is a woman aged 25 to 39 with HIV. CDR3s include the opening cysteine and the closing phenylalanine or tryptophan. D genes are given only for firm matches. Size tells how often a clone was seen (once, few, many) or the class of an expanded clone, and some rows leave it out.

>TRBV4-2|few|TRBJ2-4|TRBD1
CASSGQGANIQYF
TGTGCCAGCAGCGGACAGGGGGCCAACATTCAGTACTTC
>TRBV6-6|.|TRBJ1-4|TRBD1
CASSHRQGAEKLFF
TGTGCCAGCAGTCATCGACAGGGTGCGGAAAAACTGTTTTTT
>TRBV7-8|.|TRBJ1-5|.
CASSFGSPHSNQPQHF
TGTGCCAGCAGCTTCGGGAGCCCGCATAGCAATCAGCCCCAGCATTTT
>TRBV27|once|TRBJ1-2|TRBD1
CASSDRAAGNGYTF
TGTGCCAGCAGCGACAGGGCCGCGGGGAATGGCTACACCTTC
>TRBV10-2|.|TRBJ2-7|.
CASTPGPTYEQYF
TGCGCCAGCACTCCGGGTCCCACGTACGAGCAGTACTTC
>TRBV30|.|TRBJ1-6|.
CAWAGGSPLHF
TGTGCCTGGGCCGGGGGTTCACCCCTCCACTTT
>TRBV28|.|TRBJ1-5|.
CASSSVQESSNQPQHF
TGTGCCAGCAGTAGCGTACAGGAGTCTAGCAATCAGCCCCAGCATTTT
>TRBV6-5|.|TRBJ2-7|.
CASREGGTSPYEQYF
TGTGCCAGCAGGGAGGGTGGTACATCCCCCTACGAGCAGTACTTC
>TRBV28|.|TRBJ1-5|.
CASRTDLNQPQHF
TGTGCCAGCAGGACAGATCTAAATCAGCCCCAGCATTTT
>TRBV7-9|.|TRBJ2-1|.
CAILVTGGLYNEQFF
TGTGCCATACTCGTGACGGGGGGCCTCTACAATGAGCAGTTCTTC
>TRBV7-8|.|TRBJ2-1|.
CATRARAADLEQFF
TGTGCCACCCGAGCGAGGGCAGCCGATTTGGAGCAGTTCTTC
>TRBV2|.|TRBJ1-6|.
CASSEADRRATYNSPLHF
TGTGCCAGCAGTGAAGCGGATAGGAGGGCCACCTATAATTCACCCCTCCACTTT
>TRBV19|.|TRBJ1-6|.
CASSKRDHNSPLHF
TGTGCCAGTAGTAAGCGGGACCATAATTCACCCCTCCACTTT
>TRBV29-1|.|TRBJ2-3|.
CSALREQGRTDTQYF
TGCAGCGCCTTAAGGGAACAGGGCCGCACAGATACGCAGTATTTT
>TRBV6-6|.|TRBJ1-1|.
CASSYMAGNTEAFF
TGTGCCAGCAGTTACATGGCAGGGAACACTGAAGCTTTCTTT
>TRBV5-1|.|TRBJ1-2|TRBD1
CASRVTGTGGSYTF
TGCGCCAGCAGGGTGACCGGGACAGGGGGCAGCTACACCTTC
>TRBV6-5|.|TRBJ1-5|.
CASSYSYNQPQHF
TGTGCCAGCAGTTACTCTTACAATCAGCCCCAGCATTTT
>TRBV6-5|.|TRBJ1-1|.
CASSFQGNTEAFF
TGTGCCAGCAGTTTCCAGGGGAACACTGAAGCTTTCTTT
>TRBV5-1|.|TRBJ1-2|.
CASGEVSYGHTF
TGCGCCAGCGGTGAGGTCAGCTATGGCCACACCTTC
>TRBV5-5|.|TRBJ2-7|TRBD1
CASSLAGGTGGVYEQYF
TGTGCCAGCAGCTTGGCCGGCGGGACAGGTGGCGTCTACGAGCAGTACTTC
>TRBV5-1|.|TRBJ1-4|TRBD1
CASSPRTGGVTNEKLFF
TGCGCCAGCAGCCCTAGGACAGGGGGTGTGACTAATGAAAAACTGTTTTTT
>TRBV5-1|.|TRBJ1-1|TRBD1
CASSPDLGQGTEAFF
TGCGCCAGCAGCCCCGACTTAGGACAGGGCACTGAAGCTTTCTTT
>TRBV27|.|TRBJ2-1|.
CASSFQGSWEQFF
TGTGCCAGCAGTTTCCAGGGCAGCTGGGAGCAGTTCTTC
>TRBV5-1|.|TRBJ2-1|.
CASSLGASIGGEQFF
TGCGCCAGCAGCTTGGGGGCTAGCATTGGGGGTGAGCAGTTCTTC
>TRBV19|.|TRBJ2-3|.
CATRRQATDTQYF
TGTGCCACCAGGAGGCAGGCCACAGATACGCAGTATTTT
>TRBV10-3|.|TRBJ1-6|.
CAIAAARNSPLHF
TGTGCCATAGCGGCAGCCCGTAATTCACCCCTCCACTTT
>TRBV10-3|.|TRBJ1-2|.
CAISDRFNYGYTF
TGTGCCATCAGTGACAGATTCAACTATGGCTACACCTTC
>TRBV18|.|TRBJ2-1|TRBD2
CASSPALAGLYNEQFF
TGTGCCAGCTCACCCGCACTAGCGGGTTTGTACAATGAGCAGTTCTTC
>TRBV13|.|TRBJ1-2|TRBD1
CASSTRTGGDYGYTF
TGTGCCAGCAGCACCCGGACAGGGGGGGACTATGGCTACACCTTC
>TRBV7-2|.|TRBJ2-2|.
CASSFLPNTGELFF
TGTGCCAGCAGTTTCCTACCGAACACCGGGGAGCTGTTTTTT
>TRBV19|.|TRBJ2-3|.
CASSRRTGASTDTQYF
TGTGCCAGTAGTAGAAGGACTGGAGCTAGCACAGATACGCAGTATTTT
>TRBV7-9|.|TRBJ1-1|.
CASSLAGTEAFF
TGTGCCAGCAGCTTAGCTGGCACTGAAGCTTTCTTT
>TRBV5-1|few|TRBJ1-1|.
CASSLERQPNTEAFF
TGCGCCAGCAGCTTGGAGAGGCAGCCGAACACTGAAGCTTTCTTT